The 21 T cell receptor beta chains below all came from one sample that was sequenced in a study of blood T cell repertoires in COVID-19. Data came from immunoSEQ multiplex PCR; TCRdb stores just in-frame clones and leaves some out. The repertoire consists of around 93,000 clones, with roughly three quarters occurring once and the leading ten covering around a tenth. Material for sequencing was peripheral blood. These receptor sequences come from a woman of 80 years or more with acute or convalescent COVID-19.

V and J are TRBV5-1 and TRBJ1-5; 7 bases fit TRBD1. Germline CDR1 reads SGHRS; CDR2 reads YFSETQ. V was pared by 4 bases and J by 6 bases, with 7 bases of the junction left unmatched. The CDR3 has 14 residues. The CDR3 spells CASSIQGDGQPQHF. The CDR3 nucleotides read TGCGCCAGCAGCATTCAGGGGGATGGTCAGCCCCAGCATTTT.

The chain uses TRBV2 and TRBJ2-4, with 11 bases fitting TRBD1. Looked up from germline, CDR1 is SNHLY and CDR2 is FYNNEI. The CDR3 is made up of 15 amino acids. V dropped 4 bases and J dropped 7; count of bases not matched to a gene: 6. CDR3 coding DNA: TGTGCCAGCAGTGCTCGGACAGGGGGCTGGAACATTCAGTACTTC. Its protein product is CASSARTGGWNIQYF.

In this sample, this clone turned up a few times. The chain employs TRBV27 and TRBJ2-7; TRBD2 matches 9 bases. Germline lookup yields CDR1 MNHEY and CDR2 SMNVEV (reference sequence). Trimming removed 5 bases from V and 2 bases from J; junction bases left unmatched: 4. There are 14 residues in the CDR3. The CDR3 spells CASSSRGRAYEQYF. Here the CDR3 DNA reads TGTGCCAGCAGTAGCCGCGGGAGGGCCTACGAGCAGTACTTC.

The CDR3 spells CASSYFSGELNTEAFF. The DNA of the CDR3 is TGTGCCAGCAGTTACTTTTCGGGGGAACTGAACACTGAAGCTTTCTTT. This rearrangement joins TRBV6-6 to TRBJ1-1, with D tentatively TRBD1 (5 bases). Germline V gene sequence: CDR1 MNHNY, CDR2 SVGAGI (reference sequence). The CDR3 runs 16 residues. With 1 base removed from V and 0 bases from J, the gap between germline ends came to 12 bases.

This clone appeared many times. The chain recombines TRBV10-2 with TRBJ2-7, with TRBD1 as a possible D gene (6 bases). The CDR3 is made up of 14 amino acids. Germline lookup yields CDR1 WSHSY and CDR2 SAAADI. V was clipped by 5 bases and J by 4 bases, with 15 bases between them. The CDR3 here is CASSNYRDRYEQYF. CDR3 DNA sequence: TGCGCCAGCAGTAACTACAGGGATAGGTACGAGCAGTACTTC.

The rearrangement links TRBV12-3 or TRBV12-4 to TRBJ1-4; D call uncertain. The CDR3 runs to 12 residues. V was pared by 2 bases and J by 8 bases, with 6 bases between. CDR3 region: CASSLRGEKLFF. The CDR3, as DNA: TGTGCCAGCAGTTTACGAGGAGAAAAACTGTTTTTT.

CDR3 nucleotides: TGTGCCAGCAGCTTAGGTGGCAGGGCCTACGAGCAGTACTTC. Its protein is CASSLGGRAYEQYF. The gene calls are TRBV11-2 and TRBJ2-7; possibly TRBD1 for D (5 bases). V was trimmed by 1 base and J by 2 bases, leaving 9 bases between them. This CDR3 comprises 14 residues. Germline values: CDR1 SGHAT, CDR2 FQNNGV. Looking up the rest from reference TRBV11-2 and TRBJ2-7 gives the full variable domain: EAGVAQSPRYKIIEKRQSVAFWCNPISGHATLYWYQQILGQGPKLLIQFQNNGVVDDSQLPKDRFSAERLKGVDSTLKIQPAKLEDSAVYLCASSLGGRAYEQYFGPGTRLTVT.

V is TRBV5-1 and J is TRBJ1-1; D is undetermined. CDR1 is SGHRS and CDR2 is YFSETQ in the germline V gene. V was shortened by 4 bases and J by 6 bases, with 13 bases between the two germline ends. This CDR3 is 13 amino acids long. The CDR3 is CASSTLEGAEAFF. The CDR3 DNA is TGCGCCAGCAGCACTTTAGAGGGCGCTGAAGCTTTCTTT.

V gene TRBV5-1 combines with J gene TRBJ2-1, with 9 bases fitting TRBD2. Per the germline V gene, CDR1 is SGHRS and CDR2 is YFSETQ. This CDR3 contains 17 residues. The V gene end was trimmed by 2 bases and the J gene end by 4 bases; junction bases not matched to a gene: 10. This CDR3 is CASSFQGVAGVYNEQFF. CDR3 sequence (DNA): TGCGCCAGCAGCTTCCAGGGAGTAGCGGGAGTTTACAATGAGCAGTTCTTC.

This clone appeared once. V gene TRBV5-1 combines with J gene TRBJ1-5; D perhaps matches TRBD1 (5 bases). The CDR3 sequence is 15 residues long. Deletions cut 0 bases from V and 5 bases from J, with 12 bases between. Germline V CDR1 and CDR2: SGHRS, YFSETQ. Here the CDR3 reads CASSLESGPHQPQHF. The CDR3 coding sequence is TGCGCCAGCAGCTTGGAATCAGGGCCCCATCAGCCCCAGCATTTT. The variable domain in full, completed from reference TRBV5-1 and TRBJ1-5, reads KAGVTQTPRYLIKTRGQQVTLSCSPISGHRSVSWYQQTPGQGLQFLFEYFSETQRNKGNFPGRFSGRQFSNSRSEMNVSTLELGDSALYLCASSLESGPHQPQHFGDGTRLSIL.

This sequence joins TRBV4-3 and TRBJ1-2; no firm D call. The CDR3 sequence is 16 residues long. The V gene's germline CDR1 is LGHNA and CDR2 YSLEER. Deletions cut 0 bases from V and 4 bases from J, with 15 bases between. The CDR3 loop reads CASSQDNGDLIYGYTF. The CDR3 region has the DNA TGCGCCAGCAGCCAAGATAACGGAGATTTGATCTATGGCTACACCTTC.

V usage is TRBV5-1 and J usage is TRBJ1-1; D is perhaps TRBD1 (5 bases). The CDR3 spans 13 residues. Germline V gene lookup returns CDR1 SGHRS and CDR2 YFSETQ. The germline V and J ends were trimmed by 4 bases and 0 bases, with 7 bases remaining between them. This CDR3 is CASSMTVNTEAFF. The DNA of the CDR3 is TGCGCCAGCAGCATGACAGTGAACACTGAAGCTTTCTTT.

The genes are TRBV18 and TRBJ1-1; TRBD1 might be the D (6 bases). Trimming took 2 bases from V and 7 from J, leaving 14 bases between them. The CDR3 length is 14 residues. From germline, CDR1 is KGHSH and CDR2 LQKENI. The CDR3 here is CASSPTYREGEAFF. CDR3 coding DNA: TGTGCCAGCTCACCAACCTACAGGGAAGGTGAAGCTTTCTTT.

This chain uses TRBV19 with TRBJ1-5; D is perhaps TRBD1 (6 bases). CDR1 is LNHDA, CDR2 SQIVND, per germline (reference sequence). Trimming took 4 bases from V and 6 from J, leaving 13 bases between them. The CDR3 is 14 residues long. For the CDR3, the DNA is TGTGCCAGTAGTAACACAGGGCCCAGTCAGCCCCAGCATTTT. It encodes CASSNTGPSQPQHF.

The chain has TRBV4-2 and TRBJ1-5; no clear D. V was trimmed by 0 bases and J by 9 bases, leaving 15 bases between them. Germline V gene sequence: CDR1 LGHNA, CDR2 YNFKEQ. The CDR3 is made up of 15 amino acids. The CDR3 nucleotides read TGTGCCAGCAGCCAAGATAACGCCGGTTCAAGGCCCCAGCATTTT. It codes for CASSQDNAGSRPQHF.

The chain joins TRBV5-6 to TRBJ1-4, with 10 bases matching TRBD1. Per germline, CDR1 SGHDT and CDR2 YYEEEE. Trimming removed 2 bases from V and 6 bases from J; junction bases left unmatched: 4. This CDR3 contains 15 residues. The CDR3 region has the DNA TGTGCCAGCAGCTTCCTGGGGACAGGGGATGAAAAACTGTTTTTT. Its protein is CASSFLGTGDEKLFF. The variable domain in full, completed from reference TRBV5-6 and TRBJ1-4, reads DAGVTQSPTHLIKTRGQQVTLRCSPKSGHDTVSWYQQALGQGPQFIFQYYEEEERQRGNFPDRFSGHQFPNYSSELNVNALLLGDSALYLCASSFLGTGDEKLFFGSGTQLSVL.

The V call is TRBV7-3, the J call TRBJ2-4, with 8 nucleotides matching TRBD1. CDR1 is SGHTA, CDR2 FQGTGA, per germline. The V gene end was trimmed by 4 bases and the J gene end by 7 bases; junction bases not matched to a gene: 3. CDR3 length equals 13 residues. The CDR3 nucleotides are TGTGCCAGCAGCTCCGGACAGGGTAACATTCAGTACTTC. As protein: CASSSGQGNIQYF.

The V and J genes are TRBV5-1 and TRBJ2-7, with D unresolved. Germline CDR1 is SGHRS and CDR2 is YFSETQ. The CDR3 loop spans 14 amino acids. The V and J ends lost 0 bases and 6 bases respectively, with 13 bases between them. The CDR3 spells CASSLDPGFSEQYF. The CDR3 DNA follows: TGCGCCAGCAGCTTGGATCCAGGATTCTCCGAGCAGTACTTC.

The V and J genes are TRBV24-1 and TRBJ1-2; D not resolved. The V gene's germline CDR1 is KGHDR and CDR2 SFDVKD. V lost 2 bases and J lost 2, with 14 bases in between. The CDR3 is made up of 16 amino acids. The CDR3 loop is CATSDSPGRLNYGYTF. DNA of the CDR3: TGTGCCACCAGTGATTCCCCCGGCAGACTCAACTATGGCTACACCTTC.

This chain connects TRBV10-3 to TRBJ2-5, with a tentative D call TRBD2 (5 bases). V dropped 4 bases and J dropped 5 bases, with 11 bases sitting between them. The CDR3 is 13 residues long. Germline V gene lookup returns CDR1 ENHRY and CDR2 SYGVKD. DNA of the CDR3: TGTGCCATCAGTGTCCGGGGTATGGAGACCCAGTACTTC. Translated, it gives CAISVRGMETQYF.

The chain couples TRBV6-4 to TRBJ2-3, with D unresolved. This CDR3 comprises 15 residues. The germline gives CDR1 MRHNA, CDR2 SNTAGT. V lost 6 bases and J lost 2, with 15 bases in between. CDR3 in amino acids: CASSLDPGPTDTQYF. The CDR3 bases are TGTGCCAGCAGCTTAGACCCTGGGCCCACAGATACGCAGTATTTT.